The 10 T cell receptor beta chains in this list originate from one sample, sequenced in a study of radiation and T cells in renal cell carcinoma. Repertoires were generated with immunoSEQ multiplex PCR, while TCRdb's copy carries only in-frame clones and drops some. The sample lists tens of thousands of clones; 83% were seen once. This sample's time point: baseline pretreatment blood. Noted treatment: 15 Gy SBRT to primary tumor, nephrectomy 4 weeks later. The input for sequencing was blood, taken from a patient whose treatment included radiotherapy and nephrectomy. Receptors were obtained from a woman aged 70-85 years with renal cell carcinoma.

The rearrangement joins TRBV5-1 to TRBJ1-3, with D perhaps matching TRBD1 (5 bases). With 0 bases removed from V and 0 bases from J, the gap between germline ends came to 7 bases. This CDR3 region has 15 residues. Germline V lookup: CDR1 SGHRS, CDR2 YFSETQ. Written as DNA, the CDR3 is TGCGCCAGCAGCTTGGCCGGGGGCTCTGGAAACACCATATATTTT. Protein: CASSLAGGSGNTIYF.

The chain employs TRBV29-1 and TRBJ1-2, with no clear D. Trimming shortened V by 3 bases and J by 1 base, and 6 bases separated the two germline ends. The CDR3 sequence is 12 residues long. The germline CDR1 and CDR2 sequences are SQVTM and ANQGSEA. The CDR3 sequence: CSVDGLNYGYTF. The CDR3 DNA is TGCAGCGTTGATGGCCTTAACTATGGCTACACCTTC.

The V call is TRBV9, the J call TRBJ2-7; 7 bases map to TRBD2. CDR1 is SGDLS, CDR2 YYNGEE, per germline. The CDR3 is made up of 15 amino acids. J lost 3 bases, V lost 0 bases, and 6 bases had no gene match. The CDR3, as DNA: TGTGCCAGCAGCGTAGAGGCGGGGGAGGGCTACGAGCAGTACTTC. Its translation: CASSVEAGEGYEQYF.

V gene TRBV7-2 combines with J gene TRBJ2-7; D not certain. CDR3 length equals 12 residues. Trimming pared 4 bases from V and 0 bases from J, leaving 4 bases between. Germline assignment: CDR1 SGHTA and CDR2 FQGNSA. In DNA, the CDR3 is TGTGCCAGCAGCTCCAGCTCCTACGAGCAGTACTTC. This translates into CASSSSSYEQYF.

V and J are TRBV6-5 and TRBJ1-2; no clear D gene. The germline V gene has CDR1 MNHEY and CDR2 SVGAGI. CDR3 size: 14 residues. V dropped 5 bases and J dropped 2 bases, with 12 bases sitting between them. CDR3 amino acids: CASSPRTENYGYTF. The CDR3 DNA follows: TGTGCCAGCAGTCCCAGAACAGAGAACTATGGCTACACCTTC.

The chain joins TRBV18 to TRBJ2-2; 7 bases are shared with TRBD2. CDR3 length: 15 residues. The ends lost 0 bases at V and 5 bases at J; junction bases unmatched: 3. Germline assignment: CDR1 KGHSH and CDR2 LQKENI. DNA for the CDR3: TGTGCCAGCTCACCACCGGGAGGGAGGACCGGGGAGCTGTTTTTT. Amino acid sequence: CASSPPGGRTGELFF.

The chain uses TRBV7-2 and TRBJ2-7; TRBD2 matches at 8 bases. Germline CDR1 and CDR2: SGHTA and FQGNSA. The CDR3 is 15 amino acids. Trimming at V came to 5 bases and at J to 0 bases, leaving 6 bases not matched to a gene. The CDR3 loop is CASSPAGTSSYEQYF. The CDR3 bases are TGTGCCAGCAGCCCAGCAGGGACTAGCTCCTACGAGCAGTACTTC.

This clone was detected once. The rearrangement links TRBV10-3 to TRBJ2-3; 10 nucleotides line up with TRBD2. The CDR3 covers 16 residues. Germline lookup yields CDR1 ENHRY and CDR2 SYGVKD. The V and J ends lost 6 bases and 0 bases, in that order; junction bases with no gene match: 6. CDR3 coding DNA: TGTGCCATCAGGGAGCGGGAGGGCCTGAGCACAGATACGCAGTATTTT. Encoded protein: CAIREREGLSTDTQYF.

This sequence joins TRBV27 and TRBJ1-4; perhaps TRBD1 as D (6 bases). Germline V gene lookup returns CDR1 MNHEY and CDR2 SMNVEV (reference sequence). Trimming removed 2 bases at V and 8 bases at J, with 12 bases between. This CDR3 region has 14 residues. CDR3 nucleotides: TGTGCCAGCAGTTTAGCGGGGGCGGGGGAAAAACTGTTTTTT. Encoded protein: CASSLAGAGEKLFF. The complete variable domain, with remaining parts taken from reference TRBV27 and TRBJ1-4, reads EAQVTQNPRYLITVTGKKLTVTCSQNMNHEYMSWYRQDPGLGLRQIYYSMNVEVTDKGDVPEGYKVSRKEKRNFPLILESPSPNQTSLYFCASSLAGAGEKLFFGSGTQLSVL.

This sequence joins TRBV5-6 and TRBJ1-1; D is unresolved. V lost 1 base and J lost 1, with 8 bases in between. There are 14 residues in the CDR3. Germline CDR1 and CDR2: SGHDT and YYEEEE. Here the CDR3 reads CASSLIAGNTEAFF. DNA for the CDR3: TGTGCCAGCAGCTTGATCGCCGGGAACACTGAAGCTTTCTTT.